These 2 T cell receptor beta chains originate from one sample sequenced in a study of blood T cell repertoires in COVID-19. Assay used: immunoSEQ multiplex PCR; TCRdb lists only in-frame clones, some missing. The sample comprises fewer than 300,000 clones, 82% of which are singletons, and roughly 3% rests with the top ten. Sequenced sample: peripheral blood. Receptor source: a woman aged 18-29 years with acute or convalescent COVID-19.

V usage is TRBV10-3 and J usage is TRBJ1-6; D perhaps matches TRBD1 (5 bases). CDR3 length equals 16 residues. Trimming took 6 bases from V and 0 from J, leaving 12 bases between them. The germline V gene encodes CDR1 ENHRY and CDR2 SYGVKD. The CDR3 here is CAISAQAPSYNSPLHF. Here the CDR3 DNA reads TGTGCCATCAGCGCACAGGCGCCCTCCTATAATTCACCCCTCCACTTT.

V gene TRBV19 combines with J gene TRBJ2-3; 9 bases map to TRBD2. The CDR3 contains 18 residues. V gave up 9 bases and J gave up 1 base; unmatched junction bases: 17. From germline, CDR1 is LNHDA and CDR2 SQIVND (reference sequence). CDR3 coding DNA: TGTGCCAGCAAGACTAGCGGTATCCAGGGGGAGGGCACAGATACGCAGTATTTT. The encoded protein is CASKTSGIQGEGTDTQYF.